This T cell receptor (beta chain) derives from a study of cytomegalovirus exposure and HLA in healthy donors. Whole-study results and caveats: Sequencing likely produced, as an artifact, a cluster of highly shared sequence variants.

Donors had nominal health at sampling but likely had unrecorded immune exposures. On this clone itself: Antigen unknown.

PCR employed 60 Vbeta and 13 Jbeta primers. TCRdb's table, derived via immunoSEQ multiplex PCR, lists solely in-frame clones and lacks some. The table records 150,000 to 200,000 clones, around four fifths of them present only once. Trimming took 6 bases from V and 2 from J; bases not matched to a gene: 9. CDR3 length equals 17 residues. Germline CDR1 is LNHDA and CDR2 is SQIVND (reference sequence). Sequenced material: PBMCs. The receptor comes from a man aged 50 to 60 in good health and CMV-seropositive. The rearrangement joins TRBV19 to TRBJ2-7, with 14 positions matching TRBD2. The CDR3: CASSTLGTSGGAYEQYF. CDR3 nucleotide sequence: TGTGCCAGTAGCACCCTGGGGACTAGCGGGGGAGCCTACGAGCAGTACTTC.